The 23 T cell receptor beta chains given below trace back to one sample, sequenced in a study of T cells in localized non-small cell lung cancer. Measured with immunoSEQ multiplex PCR; TCRdb has only the in-frame clones, and not every one. This sample has under 40,000 clones, with almost 85% found just once. This sample comprised peripheral blood, obtained before any cancer treatment. These receptors originate from a male donor aged 60 or older with stage III squamous cell lung carcinoma.

The chain has TRBV4-2 and TRBJ1-3; 10 bases align to TRBD1. The CDR3 is made up of 19 amino acids. CDR1 LGHNA and CDR2 YNFKEQ come from the germline V gene. The junction had 9 bases not matched to a gene; V was cut back by 1 base and J by 0 bases. CDR3 amino acids: CASSQAPPGQGSSGNTIYF. The CDR3 nucleotides are TGTGCCAGCAGCCAAGCCCCCCCGGGACAGGGGAGCTCTGGAAACACCATATATTTT.

The V gene is TRBV7-9, the J gene TRBJ2-7, with D possibly TRBD1 on 6 matching bases. From germline, CDR1 is SEHNR and CDR2 FQNEAQ (reference sequence). V was shortened by 4 bases and J by 5 bases, with 12 bases between the two germline ends. This CDR3 contains 13 residues. This CDR3 is CASSSSGVNEQYF. The CDR3 nucleotides read TGTGCCAGCAGCTCCTCAGGGGTCAACGAGCAGTACTTC.

This clone was counted a single time. The V call is TRBV11-2, the J call TRBJ2-3; maybe TRBD1 (6 bases). Germline V lookup: CDR1 SGHAT, CDR2 FQNNGV. The V and J ends lost 0 bases and 6 bases respectively, with 7 bases between them. The CDR3 loop spans 13 amino acids. CDR3 sequence (DNA): TGTGCCAGCAGCTTAGAGAGGGGGGATACGCAGTATTTT. Its translation: CASSLERGDTQYF. Together with reference TRBV11-2 and TRBJ2-3, the CDR3 gives the full variable domain: EAGVAQSPRYKIIEKRQSVAFWCNPISGHATLYWYQQILGQGPKLLIQFQNNGVVDDSQLPKDRFSAERLKGVDSTLKIQPAKLEDSAVYLCASSLERGDTQYFGPGTRLTVL.

V is TRBV5-5 and J is TRBJ2-7; TRBD2 matches at 12 bases. The CDR3 consists of 16 residues. Trimming at V came to 4 bases and at J to 3 bases, leaving 8 bases not matched to a gene. Germline V gene data show CDR1 as SGHKS and CDR2 as YYEKEE (reference sequence). CDR3 in DNA: TGTGCCAGCAGCCTAGGACTAGCGGGAAACCTCTACGAGCAGTACTTC. Amino acids: CASSLGLAGNLYEQYF.

The rearrangement links TRBV19 to TRBJ2-1, with D uncertain. CDR1 is LNHDA, CDR2 SQIVND, per germline (reference sequence). The CDR3 is made up of 11 amino acids. The V end was cut by 7 bases, the J end by 6 bases, with 7 bases between. The CDR3, as DNA: TGTGCCAGTACCTCCCGCAATGAGCAGTTCTTC. The encoded protein is CASTSRNEQFF.

The rearrangement links TRBV30 to TRBJ1-1; 11 bases agree with TRBD1. Germline CDR1 and CDR2: GTSNPN and SVGIG (reference sequence). Trimming cost V 2 bases and J 4 bases; bases outside gene matches: 6. The CDR3 contains 15 residues. CDR3 in amino acids: CAWSPRDRGSTEAFF. The CDR3 DNA sequence: TGTGCCTGGAGTCCCCGGGACAGGGGGAGCACTGAAGCTTTCTTT.

The chain uses TRBV18 and TRBJ2-6; TRBD1 matches 12 bases. In germline, CDR1 is KGHSH, CDR2 LQKENI. The CDR3 is made up of 21 amino acids. Unmatched junction bases numbered 15, after V lost 3 bases and J lost 3 bases. CDR3 coding DNA: TGTGCCAGCTCACCCCTTCAACTCCGGGACAGGGGGCAAGGTGGGGCCAACGTCCTGACTTTC. It is translated as CASSPLQLRDRGQGGANVLTF.

The genes are TRBV30 and TRBJ1-2; maybe TRBD1 (5 bases). CDR3 size: 13 residues. The germline V gene has CDR1 GTSNPN and CDR2 SVGIG (reference sequence). The germline V and J ends were trimmed by 0 bases and 4 bases, with 9 bases remaining between them. The CDR3 loop reads CAWSVEQVYGYTF. The CDR3 bases are TGTGCCTGGAGTGTGGAACAGGTCTATGGCTACACCTTC. Supplemented by reference TRBV30 and TRBJ1-2, the full variable domain reads SQTIHQWPATLVQPVGSPLSLECTVEGTSNPNLYWYRQAAGRGLQLLFYSVGIGQISSEVPQNLSASRPQDRQFILSSKKLLLSDSGFYLCAWSVEQVYGYTFGSGTRLTVV.

This sequence joins TRBV5-4 and TRBJ1-2, with D perhaps TRBD1 (5 bases). There are 12 residues in the CDR3. The germline V gene encodes CDR1 SGHNT and CDR2 YYREEE (reference sequence). V lost 1 base to trimming and J lost 7 bases, with 8 bases between them. This CDR3 is CASSLQGGGYTF. CDR3 bases: TGTGCCAGCAGCTTGCAGGGTGGTGGCTACACCTTC.

The J gene is TRBJ2-1, the V gene TRBV5-1, with D tentatively TRBD1 (6 bases). V lost 1 base to trimming and J lost 4 bases, with 9 bases between them. Germline V gene sequence: CDR1 SGHRS, CDR2 YFSETQ. The CDR3 runs 14 residues. In nucleotides, the CDR3 is TGCGCCAGCAGCTTGAGGGGACAATACAATGAGCAGTTCTTC. Its translation: CASSLRGQYNEQFF.

The CDR3 is CASRDRGDQPQHF. DNA for the CDR3: TGTGCCAGCAGGGACAGGGGGGACCAGCCCCAGCATTTT. V is TRBV2 and J is TRBJ1-5; TRBD1 matches at 10 bases. Germline CDR1 SNHLY, CDR2 FYNNEI. CDR3 length: 13 amino acids. The V and J ends lost 6 bases and 7 bases, in that order; junction bases with no gene match: 3.

This rearrangement joins TRBV6-5 to TRBJ2-7; D is ambiguous. The V and J ends lost 7 bases and 0 bases respectively, with 7 bases between them. The CDR3 is 12 residues long. CDR1 is MNHEY, CDR2 SVGAGI, per germline. The CDR3, as DNA: TGTGCCAGCACAGGCAGCTCCTACGAGCAGTACTTC. Its translation is CASTGSSYEQYF.

J is TRBJ2-1 and V is TRBV5-1; TRBD1 agrees at 7 bases. With 1 base clipped from V and 6 bases from J, the junction kept 1 base outside the gene matches. Germline-derived CDR1 and CDR2 are SGHRS and YFSETQ. This CDR3 comprises 13 residues. CDR3 coding DNA: TGCGCCAGCAGCTTGACAGGGGTCAATGAGCAGTTCTTC. Translated: CASSLTGVNEQFF.

The CDR3 coding sequence is TGTGCCAGCAGTTACGGGGGCGCGAATGGCTACACCTTC. Protein: CASSYGGANGYTF. This chain uses TRBV6-5 with TRBJ1-2, with TRBD1 as a possible D gene (6 bases). With 2 bases removed from V and 6 bases from J, the gap between germline ends came to 10 bases. Germline V gene lookup returns CDR1 MNHEY and CDR2 SVGAGI. The CDR3 sequence is 13 residues long.

In its sample, this clone was seen a few times. CDR3 in amino acids: CASSVAQGGNTIYF. The CDR3 DNA is TGTGCCAGCAGCGTAGCTCAGGGTGGAAACACCATATATTTT. This chain uses TRBV9 with TRBJ1-3, with a weak D call TRBD1 (5 bases). Trimming shortened V by 0 bases and J by 3 bases, and 7 bases separated the two germline ends. CDR3 length equals 14 residues. The germline CDR1 and CDR2 sequences are SGDLS and YYNGEE.

J is TRBJ2-1 and V is TRBV12-5; D not certain. Germline V lookup: CDR1 LGHNT, CDR2 FRNRAP. This CDR3 is built from 13 residues. V lost 4 bases and J 4 bases, leaving 8 bases between the germline ends. In nucleotides, the CDR3 is TGTGCTAGTGGTTCTTTAGGGTACAATGAGCAGTTCTTC. Translation: CASGSLGYNEQFF.

This chain joins TRBV27 and TRBJ2-1; TRBD2 matches at 8 bases. J was trimmed by 2 bases and V by 5 bases; bases with no gene match: 8. The CDR3 covers 16 residues. Per germline, CDR1 MNHEY and CDR2 SMNVEV (reference sequence). The CDR3 reads CASSPGLASPYNEQFF. The CDR3 nucleotides are TGTGCCAGCAGTCCCGGACTAGCCAGTCCCTACAATGAGCAGTTCTTC.

The chain links TRBV6-5 to TRBJ2-5; D may be TRBD1 or TRBD2 (6 bases each). The CDR3 sequence is 14 residues long. Per germline, CDR1 MNHEY and CDR2 SVGAGI. Trimming took 6 bases from V and 5 from J, leaving 16 bases between them. The CDR3 sequence: CASSPGGLRETQYF. The CDR3, as DNA: TGTGCCAGCAGCCCCGGGGGCCTCCGGGAGACCCAGTACTTC.

This chain joins TRBV5-1 and TRBJ2-3; D could derive from TRBD1 or TRBD2 (5 bases each). Germline V gene lookup returns CDR1 SGHRS and CDR2 YFSETQ. The CDR3 spans 15 residues. V lost 4 bases and J 0 bases, leaving 12 bases between the germline ends. This CDR3 reads CASSRDGASTDTQYF. CDR3 DNA: TGCGCCAGCAGCCGGGACGGAGCTAGCACAGATACGCAGTATTTT.

The J gene is TRBJ2-7, the V gene TRBV5-1; D is undetermined. The CDR3 runs 14 residues. Looked up from germline, CDR1 is SGHRS and CDR2 is YFSETQ. V lost 0 bases to trimming and J lost 0 bases, with 7 bases between them. The CDR3 is CASSLVSSSYEQYF. In DNA, the CDR3 is TGCGCCAGCAGCTTGGTTTCGAGCTCCTACGAGCAGTACTTC.

The genes are TRBV29-1 and TRBJ2-7, with 7 bases fitting TRBD1. The trim removed 6 bases at V and 1 base at J, leaving 3 bases unmatched. This CDR3 contains 12 residues. Germline V gene lookup returns CDR1 SQVTM and CDR2 ANQGSEA. The CDR3 reads CSVGTASYEQYF. The CDR3 bases are TGCAGCGTCGGGACAGCTTCCTACGAGCAGTACTTC.

The CDR3 DNA reads TGTGCCAGCAGCTTGGGGGGGGCAGGCACAGATACGCAGTATTTT. Protein product: CASSLGGAGTDTQYF. The rearrangement joins TRBV5-6 to TRBJ2-3; D is perhaps TRBD1 or TRBD2 (6 bases each). Germline CDR1 is SGHDT and CDR2 is YYEEEE. This CDR3 has 15 amino acids. V lost 0 bases and J lost 1, with 9 bases in between.

The chain recombines TRBV12-5 with TRBJ2-2, with 9 bases identical to TRBD2. The CDR3 is 14 residues long. Germline V gene data show CDR1 as LGHNT and CDR2 as FRNRAP. V dropped 5 bases and J dropped 5; count of bases not matched to a gene: 3. CDR3 DNA sequence: TGTGCTAGTGGTCGCGGGAGGGAAACCGGGGAGCTGTTTTTT. It specifies CASGRGRETGELFF.